The 11 T cell receptor beta chains given below trace back to one sample, sequenced in a study of T-cell reconstitution after alpha-beta-depleted transplantation in children. Preparation of the TCRbeta library involved a method that used unique molecular identifiers. TCRdb used MiXCR to reprocess the PCR reads, holding one entry per CDR3 protein. The sample has some 240,000 distinct CDR3 sequences; approximately 9.7% are singletons. The sequencing here drew on PBMCs from the stem cell graft donor, taken from the stem cell graft. The receptor source for this set is a human donor who donated a stem cell graft to a child with SCID.

In its sample, this clonotype was seen many times. The V and J genes are TRBV20-1 and TRBJ2-1; D is possibly TRBD2 (6 bases). This CDR3 is 15 amino acids long. V lost 1 base to trimming and J lost 0 bases, with 10 bases between them. Germline V gene data show CDR1 as DFQATT and CDR2 as SNEGSKA (reference sequence). CDR3 DNA: TGCAGTGCTAGAGTGGGGGGTCTCTCCTACAATGAGCAGTTCTTC. Its protein is CSARVGGLSYNEQFF.

This clonotype was found many times. V gene TRBV25-1 combines with J gene TRBJ1-2, with D possibly TRBD1 on 6 matching bases. Germline CDR1 is MGHDK and CDR2 is SYGVNS. The CDR3 is made up of 16 amino acids. Trimming stripped 2 bases from V and 4 bases from J, with 17 bases between. CDR3 region: CASSEPNTQGFYGYTF. The DNA for the CDR3 is TGTGCCAGCAGTGAACCCAATACACAGGGATTCTATGGCTACACCTTC.

This clonotype was seen repeatedly, ten times or more. This chain uses TRBV6-1 with TRBJ2-5, with unresolved D. Trimming took off 8 bases at V and 4 bases at J, with 11 bases between the two ends. Germline assignment: CDR1 MNHNS and CDR2 SASEGT. The CDR3 has 12 residues. DNA of the CDR3: TGTGCCAGCCGTCCCACCGGAGAGACCCAGTACTTC. This codes for CASRPTGETQYF.

This clonotype was seen repeatedly, ten times or more. The rearrangement links TRBV5-6 to TRBJ2-2; TRBD1 matches at 9 bases. The CDR3 runs to 17 residues. V lost 3 bases to trimming and J lost 6 bases; unmatched junction nucleotides: 12. Germline lookup yields CDR1 SGHDT and CDR2 YYEEEE. CDR3 sequence: CASSSERTGVFAGELFF. CDR3 sequence (DNA): TGTGCCAGCAGCTCGGAAAGGACAGGGGTCTTCGCCGGGGAGCTGTTTTTT.

With regard to this clonotype: A much larger clonotype is one base distant, so this may be a read error. The genes are TRBV20-1 and TRBJ2-5, with 9 bases aligning to TRBD2. Germline lookup yields CDR1 DFQATT and CDR2 SNEGSKA (reference sequence). The CDR3 is 17 residues long. The CDR3 region has the DNA TGCTGTGCTCCGAGCACCGGGACTAGCCTTTTGAGGGAGACCCAGTACTTC. It codes for CCAPSTGTSLLRETQYF.

This clonotype was seen ten or more times. V and J are TRBV4-1 and TRBJ1-1, with a possible D match to TRBD1 (6 bases). The CDR3 has 18 residues. The V end lost 1 base, the J end lost 4 bases, and 22 bases lay between the germline ends. Germline V CDR1 and CDR2: MGHRA, YSYEKL. The CDR3 region is CASSQVLRGGLEGTEAFF. CDR3 DNA: TGCGCCAGCAGCCAAGTTCTAAGGGGGGGTTTAGAGGGCACTGAAGCTTTCTTT.

This clonotype was counted ten times or more. The chain links TRBV3-1 to TRBJ2-3; TRBD2 might be the D (5 bases). The length of the CDR3 is 15 residues. Trimming pared 8 bases from V and 2 bases from J, leaving 17 bases between. Germline values: CDR1 LGHDT, CDR2 YNNKEL (reference sequence). CDR3 sequence: CASRDVRSNTDTQYF. The CDR3 DNA reads as TGTGCCAGCCGGGATGTTAGGTCGAACACAGATACGCAGTATTTT.

The chain is built from TRBV20-1 and TRBJ1-4; D remains unclear. The germline V and J ends were trimmed by 3 bases and 5 bases, with 13 bases remaining between them. Germline CDR1 is DFQATT and CDR2 is SNEGSKA (reference sequence). The CDR3 runs 14 residues. CDR3 amino acids: CSASFGEANEKLFF. The CDR3 DNA sequence: TGCAGTGCTAGTTTCGGGGAGGCAAATGAAAAACTGTTTTTT.

In its sample, this clonotype was seen many times. The V gene is TRBV5-1, the J gene TRBJ1-2, with 7 bases lining up with TRBD1. The CDR3 has 17 amino acids. In germline, CDR1 is SGHRS, CDR2 YFSETQ. The trim removed 2 bases at V and 4 bases at J, leaving 14 bases unmatched. The CDR3 loop is CASSFGTKGGVGYGYTF. CDR3 in DNA: TGCGCCAGCAGCTTCGGAACCAAAGGGGGCGTTGGCTATGGCTACACCTTC. The full variable domain, in which reference TRBV5-1 and TRBJ1-2 provide the parts outside the CDR3, is KAGVTQTPRYLIKTRGQQVTLSCSPISGHRSVSWYQQTPGQGLQFLFEYFSETQRNKGNFPGRFSGRQFSNSRSEMNVSTLELGDSALYLCASSFGTKGGVGYGYTFGSGTRLTVV.

This clonotype was seen repeatedly, ten times or more. Mismatch with germline at one junction end may stem from a read error. The chain couples TRBV7-8 to TRBJ1-5, with 9 bases that match TRBD1. Germline V gives CDR1 SGHVS, CDR2 FQNEAQ. CDR3 length: 15 amino acids. CDR3 DNA sequence: TGTGCCAGCAGCGAGGGGACAGGGTCAGGTCAGGCCCAGCATTTT. It yields the protein CASSEGTGSGQAQHF.

This clonotype appeared once. The V and J genes are TRBV6-5 and TRBJ2-7; D uncertain. The germline gives CDR1 MNHEY, CDR2 SVGAGI. This CDR3 region has 14 residues. Trimming cost V 2 bases and J 3 bases, with 11 bases left between them. This chain's CDR3 is CASSYRPWGYEQYF. In DNA, the CDR3 is TGTGCCAGCAGTTACCGCCCGTGGGGCTACGAGCAGTACTTC.